This T cell receptor beta chain emerged from a study of T-cell memory formation after mild COVID-19. Germline V gives CDR1 MNHEY, CDR2 SVGAGI. V gave up 5 bases and J gave up 5 bases, with 9 bases separating them. The CDR3 length is 13 residues. TCRdb re-called the 5' RACE reads with MiXCR, one entry per CDR3 protein. The data show 75,000 to 95,000 distinct CDR3 sequences, about 12% seen once. Sequencing was performed on PBMCs or a T cell subset sorted from them (not recorded which). The clonotype originates from an adult woman who had mild COVID-19 (a few samples of this study predate the infection). Cell type and time point are not known. The rearrangement links TRBV6-5 to TRBJ2-2; no reliable D call. CDR3 loop: CASSASRTGELFF. The CDR3, as DNA: TGTGCCAGCAGTGCCTCGAGGACCGGGGAGCTGTTTTTT.